The 23 T cell receptor beta chains reported below all come from one sample, sequenced in a study of cytomegalovirus exposure and HLA in healthy donors. The primer mix had 60 Vbeta and 13 Jbeta primers. Sequencing was performed with immunoSEQ multiplex PCR; in TCRdb, only in-frame clones are kept and a portion is missing. The table shows about 160,000 clones, with roughly four fifths occurring only once. The material sequenced was PBMCs. These receptors all stem from a male donor in good health and CMV-seropositive.

The rearrangement joins TRBV9 to TRBJ1-2; D remains unclear. The germline gives CDR1 SGDLS, CDR2 YYNGEE. This CDR3 contains 13 residues. V dropped 7 bases and J dropped 7 bases, with 17 bases sitting between them. The CDR3 DNA follows: TGTGCCAGCGGAGGGAACCCTGGCCTTGGCTACACCTTC. This sequence encodes CASGGNPGLGYTF.

The chain uses TRBV30 and TRBJ2-3; TRBD2 aligns across 7 bases. The CDR3 runs 14 residues. V shed 2 bases and J 1 base; nucleotides not matched to a gene: 3. Germline values: CDR1 GTSNPN, CDR2 SVGIG (reference sequence). CDR3 DNA: TGTGCCTGGAGTCTAGCGGCGGGCACAGATACGCAGTATTTT. This translates into CAWSLAAGTDTQYF.

This chain links TRBV5-6 with TRBJ2-2; D is unclear. Germline values: CDR1 SGHDT, CDR2 YYEEEE. V was pared by 0 bases and J by 1 base, with 4 bases between. The CDR3 extends over 14 amino acids. CDR3 sequence: CASSLAGNTGELFF. DNA for the CDR3: TGTGCCAGCAGCTTGGCCGGGAACACCGGGGAGCTGTTTTTT.

This sequence joins TRBV11-2 and TRBJ1-3, with TRBD1 matching 10 bases. V lost 3 bases and J lost 0; bases outside the gene matches: 8. The CDR3 loop spans 18 amino acids. Per the germline V gene, CDR1 is SGHAT and CDR2 is FQNNGV. CDR3 nucleotide sequence: TGTGCCAGCAGCTTCCTCGGGACAGGGGTCCTCTCTGGAAACACCATATATTTT. Translated: CASSFLGTGVLSGNTIYF. Full variable domain (remainder filled in from reference TRBV11-2 and TRBJ1-3): EAGVAQSPRYKIIEKRQSVAFWCNPISGHATLYWYQQILGQGPKLLIQFQNNGVVDDSQLPKDRFSAERLKGVDSTLKIQPAKLEDSAVYLCASSFLGTGVLSGNTIYFGEGSWLTVV.

As concerns this clone: The junction shows a germline mismatch at one end, possibly a read error. The chain carries TRBV28 and TRBJ2-7; 8 nucleotides agree with TRBD1. This CDR3 is 14 amino acids long. Germline lookup yields CDR1 MDHEN and CDR2 SYDVKM. In nucleotides, the CDR3 is TGTGCCAGCAATTTACTCCAGGGGGCGCGTGAGCAGTACTTC. Amino acid sequence: CASNLLQGAREQYF.

V gene TRBV10-3 combines with J gene TRBJ2-3, with 7 positions matching TRBD2. The length of the CDR3 is 14 residues. Germline CDR1 is ENHRY and CDR2 is SYGVKD. V gave up 5 bases and J gave up 1 base; unmatched junction bases: 3. This CDR3 is CAISLAAGTDTQYF. In nucleotides, the CDR3 is TGTGCCATCAGTCTAGCGGCCGGCACAGATACGCAGTATTTT.

This clone was recorded a few times. The chain joins TRBV7-6 to TRBJ2-1, with D possibly being TRBD1 (6 bases). Trimming shortened V by 5 bases and J by 6 bases, and 20 bases separated the two germline ends. CDR1 is SGHVS and CDR2 is FNYEAQ in the germline V gene. This CDR3 is built from 16 residues. The CDR3 bases are TGTGCCAGCAGCCTGACTACAGGGACCCTCTCCAATGAGCAGTTCTTC. This gives the protein CASSLTTGTLSNEQFF.

The chain combines TRBV9 with TRBJ2-4; TRBD1 matches 8 bases. CDR1 SGDLS and CDR2 YYNGEE come from the germline V gene. The length of the CDR3 is 17 residues. V was pared by 4 bases and J by 3 bases, with 12 bases of the junction left unmatched. The CDR3 loop reads CASSPLDRAGNKNIQYF. The DNA of the CDR3 is TGTGCCAGCAGCCCGCTGGACAGGGCAGGAAACAAAAACATTCAGTACTTC.

This chain joins TRBV4-3 and TRBJ1-2, with 8 positions matching TRBD1. The CDR3 is 18 amino acids. Germline V gene data show CDR1 as LGHNA and CDR2 as YSLEER. J gave up 8 bases and V 0 bases, and 17 bases lay outside the gene matches. CDR3 amino acids: CASSQEYRLLGTGGGYTF. CDR3 bases: TGCGCCAGCAGCCAAGAGTATCGCCTTCTCGGGACAGGAGGGGGCTACACCTTC.

This chain links TRBV18 with TRBJ2-2; perhaps TRBD2 as D (5 bases). Germline V gene sequence: CDR1 KGHSH, CDR2 LQKENI. The V end lost 3 bases, the J end lost 1 base, and 9 bases lay between the germline ends. This CDR3 is 15 amino acids long. The CDR3 bases are TGTGCCAGCTCACCCAACGGGAAGAACACCGGGGAGCTGTTTTTT. It translates to CASSPNGKNTGELFF.

In the case of this clone: The same CDR3 arises from other DNA sequences in this sample as well. The chain links TRBV11-2 to TRBJ2-5, with D uncertain. Germline CDR1 SGHAT, CDR2 FQNNGV. The CDR3 consists of 11 residues. Trimming left V 4 bases short and J 2 bases short, with 2 bases between. CDR3 in amino acids: CASSSQETQYF. The DNA for the CDR3 is TGTGCCAGCAGCTCTCAAGAGACCCAGTACTTC.

The CDR3 DNA reads TGTGCCACCAGCAGAGATCCCGGGGAGTCGGAAGCTTTCTTT. Protein: CATSRDPGESEAFF. The V and J genes are TRBV15 and TRBJ1-1, with D uncertain. The germline V and J ends were trimmed by 0 bases and 8 bases, with 13 bases remaining between them. Germline V gene sequence: CDR1 LNHNV, CDR2 YYDKDF (reference sequence). The CDR3 totals 14 residues.

This clone was detected a few times. This CDR3 is CASSFPPWRGRSYNEQFF. CDR3 nucleotides: TGTGCCAGCAGCTTTCCCCCCTGGCGGGGTAGGTCCTACAATGAGCAGTTCTTC. This rearrangement joins TRBV5-6 to TRBJ2-1; the D gene is possibly TRBD2 (6 bases). The CDR3 is 18 amino acids. In germline, CDR1 is SGHDT, CDR2 YYEEEE. Trimming cost V 2 bases and J 1 base, with 19 bases left between them.

A remark on this clone: At one end, the junction sequence differs from germline, possibly due to a read error. The same CDR3 can be traced to other DNA sequences in this sample. The chain is built from TRBV6-1 and TRBJ1-2; D gene unclear. Germline V gives CDR1 MNHNS, CDR2 SASEGT. The CDR3 loop spans 15 amino acids. CDR3 DNA: TGTGCCAGCAGCGAAGGGCGGTCCCGGGTCTATGGCTACACCTTC. Translating gives CASSEGRSRVYGYTF.

In the case of this clone: At one end, the junction sequence differs from germline, possibly due to a read error. The chain has TRBV7-9 and TRBJ1-2, with a weak D call TRBD1 (5 bases). The CDR3 totals 15 residues. Germline CDR1 reads SEHNR; CDR2 reads FQNEAQ (reference sequence). CDR3 bases: TGTGCCAGCAGCCTGTCGAACCGACAGCCCATAAAGAAGCTGTTC. It yields the protein CASSLSNRQPIKKLF.

The CDR3 DNA reads as TGTGCCAGCAGGATACAGGTGAACTCCTACGAGCAGTACTTC. Its protein is CASRIQVNSYEQYF. The gene calls are TRBV6-5 and TRBJ2-7, with a possible D match to TRBD1 (5 bases). Germline V gene lookup returns CDR1 MNHEY and CDR2 SVGAGI. Trimming shortened V by 6 bases and J by 0 bases, and 12 bases separated the two germline ends. This CDR3 has 14 residues.

The J gene is TRBJ1-4, the V gene TRBV5-1, with D possibly matching TRBD1 (5 bases). V was shortened by 3 bases and J by 5 bases, with 14 bases between the two germline ends. There are 15 residues in the CDR3. CDR1 SGHRS and CDR2 YFSETQ come from the germline V gene. This CDR3 reads CASSSESRENEKLFF. The CDR3 DNA reads as TGCGCCAGCAGCTCCGAGTCCAGGGAAAATGAAAAACTGTTTTTT.

The chain employs TRBV6-1 and TRBJ2-3; a possible D gene is TRBD2 (5 bases). The V gene's germline CDR1 is MNHNS and CDR2 SASEGT. Trimming removed 6 bases at V and 0 bases at J, with 7 bases between. The CDR3 extends over 13 amino acids. The CDR3 region has the DNA TGTGCCAGCAGGACGGGGAGCACAGATACGCAGTATTTT. Residues: CASRTGSTDTQYF.

Concerning this clone: This specimen includes other DNA sequences encoding the same CDR3. The chain carries TRBV18 and TRBJ1-1; possible D gene TRBD1, 6 bases. Germline V gene lookup returns CDR1 KGHSH and CDR2 LQKENI. The V and J ends lost 0 bases and 1 base respectively, with 9 bases between them. This CDR3 spans 15 amino acids. CDR3 protein: CASSPPSRGNTEAFF. The DNA of the CDR3 is TGTGCCAGCTCACCACCGTCCAGGGGGAACACTGAAGCTTTCTTT.

CDR3 region: CASSLRGGEEKLFF. The CDR3 coding sequence is TGTGCCAGCAGCTTGAGAGGGGGGGAAGAAAAACTGTTTTTT. The chain combines TRBV7-2 with TRBJ1-4, with D maybe TRBD1 (6 bases). Per germline, CDR1 SGHTA and CDR2 FQGNSA. Trimming took off 3 bases at V and 8 bases at J, with 13 bases between the two ends. This CDR3 has 14 residues.

This clone was counted only a few times. A junction end diverges from the germline sequence, so it may reflect a read error. The chain carries TRBV4-3 and TRBJ2-6, with 9 bases lining up with TRBD1. Per the germline V gene, CDR1 is LGHNA and CDR2 is YSLEER. The CDR3 is 18 amino acids. As DNA, the CDR3 is TGCGCCAGCAGCCCCCCGGGACAGGGTCTATCTGGGGCCAACGGCCTGACTTTC. It encodes CASSPPGQGLSGANGLTF.

The chain uses TRBV7-9 and TRBJ1-2, with D perhaps matching TRBD1 (5 bases). The germline gives CDR1 SEHNR, CDR2 FQNEAQ (reference sequence). The V gene lost 1 base and the J gene lost 4 bases, with 19 bases spanning the gap. There are 17 residues in the CDR3. This CDR3 reads CASSLVAGSGAVYGYTF. The CDR3, as DNA: TGTGCCAGCAGCTTAGTAGCAGGGTCGGGAGCCGTCTATGGCTACACCTTC. Based on the CDR3 plus reference TRBV7-9 and TRBJ1-2, the full variable domain is DTGVSQNPRHKITKRGQNVTFRCDPISEHNRLYWYRQTLGQGPEFLTYFQNEAQLEKSRLLSDRFSAERPKGSFSTLEIQRTEQGDSAMYLCASSLVAGSGAVYGYTFGSGTRLTVV.

J is TRBJ1-3 and V is TRBV5-1; TRBD1 matches 7 bases. CDR3 length equals 16 residues. Germline lookup yields CDR1 SGHRS and CDR2 YFSETQ. Trimming at V came to 6 bases and at J to 0 bases, leaving 9 bases not matched to a gene. In DNA form, the CDR3 reads TGCGCCAGCACCAGACAGGGCTATAGCTCTGGAAACACCATATATTTT. The encoded protein is CASTRQGYSSGNTIYF.